The sample holds a few counts of the clone carrying this T cell receptor (beta chain). What it binds is not known. This entry comes from a study of T-cell reconstitution after alpha-beta-depleted transplantation in children. It was with unique molecular identifiers that the TCRbeta library was prepared. TCRdb re-derived calls from the PCR reads in MiXCR, one entry per CDR3 protein. The sample consists of about 130,000 distinct CDR3 sequences, about 9.6% of them appearing once. Study results and limitations: One year after transplant, T-cell counts and diversity came mostly from newly produced T cells. Approximately two months post-transplant, alpha-beta T cells reportedly originated from several hundred expanded graft clones.

The ends were cut back, 7 bases at V and 1 base at J, with 4 bases in the middle. The length of the CDR3 is 11 residues. Germline V gene data show CDR1 as GTSNPN and CDR2 as SVGIG (reference sequence). V usage is TRBV30 and J usage is TRBJ2-2; D remains unclear. This clonotype originated in a girl under three years old who had a stem cell transplant for combined immunodeficiency, so the T cells may come from the graft donor. The sample here was PBMCs, mostly from graft donor cells, taken 180 days after TCRalphabeta/CD19-depleted stem cell transplant. CDR3 sequence reads: CAFLNTGELFF. CDR3 DNA sequence: TGTGCCTTCTTGAACACCGGGGAGCTGTTTTTT.